Described below is a single T cell receptor (beta chain) sequence and its context. Antigen: not known. These data belong to a study of cytomegalovirus exposure and HLA in healthy donors. Germline V gene lookup returns CDR1 SGHRS and CDR2 YFSETQ. The CDR3 loop spans 15 amino acids. The V and J ends lost 6 bases and 2 bases respectively, with 15 bases between them. 13 Jbeta primers and 60 Vbeta primers were used for the PCR. Some clones are missing from TCRdb's copy, which holds only in-frame ones; the method was immunoSEQ multiplex PCR. The table has roughly 150,000 clones, nearly 80% seen once. Findings and limits, study-wide: Exclusion as indistinguishable affected some V segments, including TRBV6-2 and TRBV6-3. With high specificity and sensitivity, the classifier reportedly diagnosed cytomegalovirus status.

The genes are TRBV5-1 and TRBJ1-3; the D is unclear. The source is a male donor in good health and CMV-seronegative. The source material was PBMCs. DNA for the CDR3: TGCGCCAGCACCCAGAGGCGCGGGACTGGAAACACCATATATTTT. Translation: CASTQRRGTGNTIYF.